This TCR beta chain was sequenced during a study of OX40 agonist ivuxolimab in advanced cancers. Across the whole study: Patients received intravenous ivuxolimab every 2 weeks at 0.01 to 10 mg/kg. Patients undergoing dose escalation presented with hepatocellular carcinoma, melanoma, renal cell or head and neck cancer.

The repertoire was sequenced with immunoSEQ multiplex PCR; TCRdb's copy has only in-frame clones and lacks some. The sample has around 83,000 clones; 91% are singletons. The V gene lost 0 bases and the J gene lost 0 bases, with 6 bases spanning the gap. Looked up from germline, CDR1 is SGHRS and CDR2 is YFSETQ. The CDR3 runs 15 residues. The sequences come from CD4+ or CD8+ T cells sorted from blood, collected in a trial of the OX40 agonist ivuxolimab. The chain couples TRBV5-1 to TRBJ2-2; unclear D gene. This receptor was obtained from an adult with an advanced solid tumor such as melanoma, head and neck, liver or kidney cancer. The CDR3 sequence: CASSLALSNTGELFF. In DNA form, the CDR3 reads TGCGCCAGCAGCTTGGCGCTTTCGAACACCGGGGAGCTGTTTTTT.